Listed below are T cell receptor beta chains from one sample, sequenced in a study of CD8 T cells in Susac syndrome. One entry per CDR3 protein, called by TCRdb with MiXCR from the immunoSEQ multiplex PCR reads. The table has about 200,000 distinct CDR3 sequences, around 95% seen once. Sequenced input: CD4+ T cells from PBMCs. These TCRs come from a human donor with multiple sclerosis. The CDR3 runs from the conserved cysteine through the conserved F or W. A D gene is named only where the DNA matches it firmly. Clone size is stated in some rows and not others, as once, few, many or a class when expanded.

>once|TRBV30|TRBJ1-1|TRBD1
CAWVPGQGYTEAFF
TGTGCCTGGGTACCGGGACAGGGGTACACTGAAGCTTTCTTT
>few|TRBV6-1|TRBJ1-4|-
CASRPPEGKLFF
TGTGCCAGCAGGCCACCGGAGGGAAAACTGTTTTTT
>-|TRBV29-1|TRBJ2-6|-
CSETTAGANVLTF
TGCAGCGAGACGACAGCTGGGGCCAACGTCCTGACTTTC
>-|TRBV15|TRBJ2-5|-
CATSRDRAGETQYF
TGTGCCACCAGCAGAGACAGGGCAGGAGAGACCCAGTACTTC
>-|TRBV12-3/TRBV12-4|TRBJ1-1|-
CASSPMTEAFF
TGTGCCAGCAGTCCCATGACTGAAGCTTTCTTT
>once|TRBV3-1|TRBJ2-1|TRBD2
CASSHAGGGSYEQFF
TGTGCCAGCAGCCACGCAGGCGGGGGGAGCTATGAGCAGTTCTTC
>once|TRBV5-1|TRBJ2-1|TRBD1
CASSQSDRGDYNEQFF
TGCGCCAGCAGTCAATCTGACAGGGGGGACTACAATGAGCAGTTCTTC
>-|TRBV3-1|TRBJ1-1|-
CASSQDQATTEAFF
TGTGCCAGCAGCCAAGATCAGGCGACCACTGAAGCTTTCTTT
>-|TRBV6-5|TRBJ1-1|-
CASGKGTQNTEAFF
TGTGCCAGCGGGAAAGGGACACAGAACACTGAAGCTTTCTTT
>-|TRBV15|TRBJ2-5|TRBD1
CATSRRTGQETQYF
TGTGCCACCAGCAGGAGGACAGGGCAAGAGACCCAGTACTTC
>-|TRBV3-1|TRBJ2-7|TRBD2
CASRQSGGGSYEQYF
TGTGCCAGCAGACAATCCGGGGGGGGATCCTACGAGCAGTACTTC
>-|TRBV5-4|TRBJ1-2|TRBD1
CASSWTGNNGYTF
TGTGCCAGCAGCTGGACAGGGAATAATGGCTACACCTTC
>-|TRBV15|TRBJ2-5|TRBD1
CATSINRGHGETQYF
TGTGCCACCAGCATCAACAGGGGGCATGGAGAGACCCAGTACTTC
>-|TRBV7-9|TRBJ1-6|-
CASGRNSPLHF
TGTGCCAGCGGCCGCAATTCACCCCTCCACTTT
>-|TRBV5-1|TRBJ2-7|TRBD2
CASREVGEQYF
TGCGCCAGCCGGGAGGTGGGCGAGCAGTACTTC
>-|TRBV29-1|TRBJ2-1|-
CSVPRQAFHNEQFF
TGCAGCGTCCCCCGACAGGCGTTCCACAATGAGCAGTTCTTC
>-|TRBV19|TRBJ2-3|-
CASSLGVWDTQYF
TGTGCCAGTAGTTTGGGAGTTTGGGATACGCAGTATTTT
>-|TRBV4-2|TRBJ2-3|-
CASSQIEGRRTDTQYF
TGTGCCAGCAGCCAAATAGAGGGGCGGCGGACAGATACGCAGTATTTT
>-|TRBV29-1|TRBJ2-5|-
CSVEGAEETQYF
TGCAGCGTTGAGGGGGCGGAAGAGACCCAGTACTTC
>once|TRBV18|TRBJ2-3|-
CASSPVPPTDTQYF
TGTGCCAGCTCACCGGTCCCTCCGACAGATACGCAGTATTTT
>-|TRBV20-1|TRBJ2-3|-
CSAPFGTDTQYF
TGCAGTGCTCCCTTTGGCACAGATACGCAGTATTTT
>-|TRBV20-1|TRBJ2-1|TRBD2
CSARGLAGSSYNEQFF
TGCAGTGCTAGAGGGCTAGCGGGGTCATCCTACAATGAGCAGTTCTTC
>-|TRBV5-1|TRBJ2-3|-
CASSSLAASTDTQYF
TGCGCCAGCAGCTCGCTAGCTGCTAGCACAGATACGCAGTATTTT
>-|TRBV4-2|TRBJ1-6|-
CASSQVSGNDSPLHF
TGTGCCAGCAGCCAAGTGTCCGGGAATGATTCACCCCTCCACTTT
>-|TRBV3-1|TRBJ1-2|-
CASIRGRVRRNYGYTF
TGTGCCAGCATCCGGGGCCGGGTGAGGAGGAACTATGGCTACACCTTC
>-|TRBV20-1|TRBJ1-2|-
CSARDREGYTF
TGCAGTGCTAGAGATCGGGAGGGCTACACCTTC
>-|TRBV14|TRBJ2-1|-
CASSQGIALSYNEQFF
TGTGCCAGCAGCCAAGGGATAGCCCTCTCCTACAATGAGCAGTTCTTC
>-|TRBV11-2|TRBJ1-6|-
CASSSSTARNSPLHF
TGTGCCAGCAGCTCAAGTACAGCTCGTAATTCACCCCTCCACTTT
>-|TRBV6-5|TRBJ2-5|-
CASTSPGLQETQYF
TGTGCCAGCACCTCCCCGGGTCTCCAAGAGACCCAGTACTTC
>-|TRBV19|TRBJ2-1|TRBD1
CASSKGQVSGEQFF
TGTGCCAGTAGCAAAGGACAGGTTTCTGGTGAGCAGTTCTTC
>-|TRBV20-1|TRBJ2-7|-
CSARWGDTYEQYF
TGCAGTGCTAGGTGGGGGGACACCTACGAGCAGTACTTC
>-|TRBV27|TRBJ2-2|-
CASAEGATGELFF
TGTGCCAGTGCGGAGGGGGCGACCGGGGAGCTGTTTTTT
>-|TRBV15|TRBJ1-6|-
CATSRDGRNNSPLHF
TGTGCCACCAGCAGAGATGGACGAAATAATTCACCCCTCCACTTT
>-|TRBV9|TRBJ1-2|TRBD1
CASARTGRDGYTF
TGTGCCAGCGCAAGGACAGGGAGGGATGGCTACACCTTC
>-|TRBV11-2|TRBJ2-1|-
CASTTAWGDNNEQFF
TGTGCCAGCACCACAGCGTGGGGGGATAACAATGAGCAGTTCTTC
>-|TRBV30|TRBJ1-2|-
CAWFLAGHLYGYTF
TGTGCCTGGTTCCTAGCGGGACACCTTTATGGCTACACCTTC
>-|TRBV30|TRBJ1-2|-
CAWTQNRAGNGYTF
TGTGCCTGGACCCAAAATAGGGCAGGGAATGGCTACACCTTC
>few|TRBV7-9|TRBJ2-1|-
CASSLAEGNEQFF
TGTGCCAGCAGCTTAGCGGAGGGGAATGAGCAGTTCTTC
>few|TRBV29-1|TRBJ1-2|-
CSGGTNYGYTF
TGCAGCGGCGGGACAAACTATGGCTACACCTTC
>once|TRBV12-3/TRBV12-4|TRBJ2-5|TRBD2
CASTGGQETQYF
TGTGCCAGCACCGGGGGGCAAGAGACCCAGTACTTC
>-|TRBV12-5|TRBJ2-1|-
CASGLVQVGAGNEQFF
TGTGCTAGTGGTTTGGTACAGGTAGGCGCAGGCAATGAGCAGTTCTTC
>-|TRBV27|TRBJ2-5|-
CASSLGLSAERYQETQYF
TGTGCCAGCAGTTTGGGGTTGTCGGCGGAGAGATACCAAGAGACCCAGTACTTC
>few|TRBV18|TRBJ2-7|-
CASSPGSYEQYF
TGTGCCAGCTCACCAGGCTCCTACGAGCAGTACTTC
>-|TRBV30|TRBJ1-1|-
CAWSQVTEAFF
TGTGCCTGGAGTCAGGTAACTGAAGCTTTCTTT
>-|TRBV5-4|TRBJ1-1|TRBD1
CASSPPTGASSISEAFF
TGTGCCAGCAGCCCTCCGACAGGGGCCTCCTCTATTTCGGAAGCTTTCTTT
>-|TRBV20-1|TRBJ2-3|TRBD2
CSARNPAGVLTDTQYF
TGCAGTGCTAGAAACCCAGCGGGGGTGCTCACAGATACGCAGTATTTT